The T cell receptor (beta chain) under discussion was sequenced for a study of cytomegalovirus exposure and HLA in healthy donors (dated by TCRdb to about 2017). Background on the whole study: In an earlier analysis of about 560 of the donors, 276 Gb of sequence data and some 100 million unique TCR beta sequences from 180 million or so T cells were reported. An early release covering some 640 HLA-typed donors comprised around 300 gigabases of sequencing data and tens of millions of unique TCR sequences. The genetic ancestry cluster associated with self-reported Caucasian donors included 81% of the approximately 400 genotyped donors. The study aimed to test whether signatures of past pathogen exposure could be identified by cataloging public T cell receptors. The study used immunosequencing to profile the T cell repertoires of 600 to 850 subjects and linked those repertoires to cytomegalovirus serostatus. A separate validation cohort of 100 to 150 different subjects was used in addition to the approximately 610-subject first cohort. High-throughput TCR immunosequencing, statistical association of individual TCRs with disease status, and machine learning were combined to predict cytomegalovirus infection status. A later analysis re-analyzed previously published TCR beta repertoires from several hundred donors and added high-resolution HLA genotyping to study TCR occurrence patterns. Rather than drawing on any new phenotypic data, the later analysis identified candidate immune exposures from TCR beta sequences and the way those sequences occurred across donors. To decide whether each TCR beta V gene segment behaved as functional or pseudogenic, an earlier analysis of fewer than 750 of the donors relied on high-throughput TCR beta sequencing. Donor age, sex, ethnicity and CMV serostatus were collected together with the repertoire data. A later genetic analysis took genome-wide SNP genotypes for about three fifths of the 666 donors and used that subset as a discovery cohort. Every discovery cohort repertoire had been produced on one sequencing platform. Class I and class II HLA loci were covered by the typing at four-digit resolution. Typing coverage differed by locus: A, B, C, DRB1 and DQB1 were typed in about 629-640 donors, DQA1 in about 550, DPA1 in 600 to 610, and DPB1 in around 440. Four or five DR-DQ haplotypes were handled as single units for association and clustering, since linkage in the cohort was strong. Across approximately 400 genotyped donors of the cohort, an average of 235,054 unique TCR beta nucleotide sequences per donor were sequenced, and roughly 20% of those sequences were non-productive. Paper-wide results and their limitations: Across donors, most TCR sequences were observed very rarely, whereas some public TCRs were present in many individuals. Roughly uniform sequencing depth across donors was assumed in presence/absence analyses, although this assumption may not hold. Several of the top co-occurrence clusters appeared to be linked to parvovirus B19, influenza, CMV and Epstein-Barr virus, according to a later analysis. According to the authors, the approach could potentially be generalized to other disease states and immunological phenotypes. Strong co-occurrence of HLA alleles, especially DR and DQ, made assigning TCR associations to individual alleles difficult. Linkage disequilibrium might explain the correlated functional status among segregating V segments, but an unknown experimental factor could not be excluded. Because the 87-base-pair reads could not distinguish some IMGT-functional V segments, including TRBV6-2 and TRBV6-3, those segments were excluded. A later analysis found that HLA-associated TCR beta chains were more clonally expanded and had lower generation probabilities than equally common non-associated chains. According to a later analysis, most CMV-associated TCR beta chains appeared to be HLA-restricted, and the HLA associations seemed to be driven largely by CMV exposure. A later analysis associated about 18,000 TCR beta sequences with specific HLA alleles at a false discovery rate of 0.05. For the cohort, immune exposure information was limited to CMV serostatus. Because HLA typing was unavailable for some donors at each locus, only the typed subset was used in association tests. The sequencing pipeline was judged likely to have produced a cluster of highly shared sequence variants as a technical artifact. A further reported finding was that TCR beta sequences accurately predicted the HLA-A and HLA-B alleles for most subjects in the first cohort. Because counts were too low, some 17 rarely observed V segments, including chromosome 9 orphons, were left out of the earlier analysis of a few hundred of the donors. The classifier was reported to diagnose cytomegalovirus status with high specificity and sensitivity in both the original cohort and the validation cohort. The cohort was sequenced for TCR beta chains only, and without alpha or paired-chain data the features that could be detected were limited. In a later genetic analysis, a missense DCLRE1C variant was associated with V-gene and J-gene trimming of TCR beta chains, and the association was replicated in an independent cohort. In vitro tests confirmed that a few of the cytomegalovirus-associated TCR beta chains recognize cytomegalovirus antigens. A total of 150 to 200 TCR beta chains were listed by the study as associated with cytomegalovirus. In an earlier analysis of about 540 of the donors, most TCR beta V segments were observed in productive rearrangements about 90% or about 30% of the time, broadly matching IMGT annotations. In a later genetic analysis, fewer N-insertions in productive TCRs were reported among donors in an Asian-associated ancestry cluster than the approximately 670-donor mean. According to a later analysis, TCR association rates differed among HLA loci, with DRB1 alleles showing the most associated TCRs and HLA-C alleles showing the fewest.

About this clone itself: Its specific antigen is unknown.

The germline V gene yields SGHRS for CDR1 and YFSETQ for CDR2. V is cut back by 5 bases and J by 3 bases, with 8 bases in the junction unmatched. From its cysteine to its phenylalanine, the CDR3 spans 15 amino acids. Only the CDR3 part of the read is kept: 45 bases, read in frame from the first base. The cohort was made up of 500 to 800 healthy bone marrow donors. All cohort members were sampled while nominally healthy, although unrecorded immune exposures were likely present. The donor was CMV seronegative and was included in the group of about 400 seronegative cohort members. Each donor provided a peripheral blood sample, and peripheral blood mononuclear cells were used for TCR beta sequencing. The Qiagen DNeasy Blood Extraction Kit was used to extract genomic DNA from the blood cell samples. Libraries were prepared through the immunoSEQ multiplex PCR assay. The multiplex PCR relied on a mix of 60 forward primers for TCR Vbeta segments and 13 reverse primers for TCR Jbeta segments. The CDR3 region of rearranged TCR beta genes was amplified from genomic DNA with a multiplex PCR assay. The amplified TCR beta libraries were sequenced on the Illumina HiSeq System as 87-base-pair reads. Turning to the authors' computational methods: A later analysis tallied 75 million to 95 million unique TCR beta chains across the approximately 670 repertoires, and around 9.9 million of those chains were shared by two or more donors. To remove PCR and sequencing errors, raw reads were error-corrected and collapsed into unique sequences using a nearest-neighbor algorithm that merged closely related sequences. CDR3 sequences were aligned to IMGT reference sequences to assign V, D and J gene segments. Each retained sequence needed at least a six-nucleotide match to both a V gene segment and a J gene segment. A rearrangement counted as productive if the CDR3 had no stop codons and remained in frame with V and J, and every other rearrangement counted as non-productive. Following IMGT convention, CDR3 was defined as the stretch from the second conserved V-encoded cysteine up to the conserved J-encoded phenylalanine. The earlier analysis of approximately 500 of the donors excluded sequences that lacked an unambiguous match to a single V gene segment. In an earlier analysis of 587 of the donors, a V segment was called functional when productive rearrangements were above 56.7%, and segregating when the standard deviation between donors exceeded 5%. A statistical classification framework was developed to diagnose cytomegalovirus status using the catalog of TCR beta chain sequences. A later analysis assigned V and J genes by comparing TCR nucleotide sequences with IMGT/GENE-DB human TR gene sequences. The TCRdist pipeline was used in a later analysis to assign CDR3 sequences and most-parsimonious VDJ recombination scenarios. In a later analysis, each TCR beta chain was defined by its CDR3 amino acid sequence together with its V-gene family, and reads without a unique V-gene family were excluded. In a later analysis, 450 to 600 highly shared, low-generation-probability nucleotide sequences were removed to address suspected cross-contamination and a sequencing artifact. For each public chain, a later analysis derived a clonal expansion index from normalized ranks of inferred template counts within each repertoire. In a later analysis, generation probabilities were computed with a VDJ recombination model fitted to out-of-frame rearrangements, and the resulting probabilities were checked against IGoR. In a later analysis, TCR-TCR, TCR-HLA and TCR-CMV co-occurrence was scored with hypergeometric tests, and a repertoire-size bias correction was applied to TCR pairs. A later analysis estimated false discovery rates by permuting HLA or CMV assignments 20 times. A later analysis grouped co-occurring TCRs with DBSCAN, adding TCRdist sequence similarity when clustering within HLA-allele-positive subsets. Repertoires with fewer than 30,000 or more than 120,000 public chains were left out of co-occurrence clustering, as were five repertoires with anomalous nucleotide sharing. The table comes from immuneACCESS by way of TCRdb, which keeps in-frame sequences with V and J called. Part of the clones is missing from these tables; in studies checked, under half for an unresolved V gene and the rest for unknown reasons. V and J calls and clone size are those listed in that table; D and trimming were worked out from the DNA. The table of this sample itemizes some 30,000 clones. The top ten hold roughly 3.5% of the sample.

The chain couples TRBV5-1 to TRBJ2-5; 9 bases in the junction line up with TRBD1. The sequenced material came from PBMCs. The origin of this receptor is a man aged 35 to 55 in good health and CMV-seronegative. For the CDR3, the sequence is CASSGTGRSEETQYF. The base sequence is TGCGCCAGCAGTGGGACAGGGAGGAGTGAAGAGACCCAGTACTTC.